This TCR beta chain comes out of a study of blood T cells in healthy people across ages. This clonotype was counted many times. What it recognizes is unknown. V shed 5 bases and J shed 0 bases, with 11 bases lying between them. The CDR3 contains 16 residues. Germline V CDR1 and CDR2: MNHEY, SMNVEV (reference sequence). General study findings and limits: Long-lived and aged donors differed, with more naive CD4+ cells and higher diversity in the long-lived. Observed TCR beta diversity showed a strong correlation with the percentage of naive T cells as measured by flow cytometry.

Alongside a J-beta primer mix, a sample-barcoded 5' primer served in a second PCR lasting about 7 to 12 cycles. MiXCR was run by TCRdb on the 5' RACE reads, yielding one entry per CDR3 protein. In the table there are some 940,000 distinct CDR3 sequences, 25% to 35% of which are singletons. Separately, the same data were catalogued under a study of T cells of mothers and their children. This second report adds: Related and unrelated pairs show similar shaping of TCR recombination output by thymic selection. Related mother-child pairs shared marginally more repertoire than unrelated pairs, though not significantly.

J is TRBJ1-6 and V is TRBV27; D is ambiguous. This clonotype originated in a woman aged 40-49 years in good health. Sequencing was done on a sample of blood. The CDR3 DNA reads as TGTGCCAGCAGTCCCGGACGGAGCTCCTATAATTCACCCCTCCACTTT. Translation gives CASSPGRSSYNSPLHF.